This T cell receptor (beta chain) was identified during a study of blood T cell repertoires in COVID-19. The trim removed 4 bases at V and 5 bases at J, leaving 5 bases unmatched. Germline V gives CDR1 KGHDR, CDR2 SFDVKD. This CDR3 spans 14 amino acids. This table comes from immunoSEQ multiplex PCR, and its TCRdb copy is limited to in-frame clones, with some not included. The sample yields some 45,000 clones, less than 85% seen once. Sequencing was carried out using peripheral blood. This clonotype originated in a man between 60 and 75 years old with acute or convalescent COVID-19. V and J are TRBV24-1 and TRBJ1-2; TRBD1 matches at 8 bases. The CDR3 bases are TGTGCCACCAGTGACCGACAGGGGTATTATGGCTACACCTTC. Amino acids: CATSDRQGYYGYTF.